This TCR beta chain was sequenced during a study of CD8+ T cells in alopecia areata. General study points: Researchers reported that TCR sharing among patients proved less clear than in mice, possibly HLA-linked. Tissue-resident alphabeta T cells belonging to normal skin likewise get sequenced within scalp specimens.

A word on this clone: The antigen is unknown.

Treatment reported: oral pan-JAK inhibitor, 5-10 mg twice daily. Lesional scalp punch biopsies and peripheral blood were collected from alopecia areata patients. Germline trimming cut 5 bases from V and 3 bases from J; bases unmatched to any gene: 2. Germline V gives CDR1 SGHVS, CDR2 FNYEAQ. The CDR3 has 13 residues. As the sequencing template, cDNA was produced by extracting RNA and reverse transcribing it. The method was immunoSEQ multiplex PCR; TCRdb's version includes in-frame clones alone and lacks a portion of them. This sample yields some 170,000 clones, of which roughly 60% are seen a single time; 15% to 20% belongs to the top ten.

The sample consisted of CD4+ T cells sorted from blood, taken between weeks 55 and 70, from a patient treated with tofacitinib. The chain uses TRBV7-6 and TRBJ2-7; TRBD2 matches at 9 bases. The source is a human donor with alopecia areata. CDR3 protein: CASSPTSGYEQYF. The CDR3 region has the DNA TGTGCCAGCAGCCCGACTAGCGGCTACGAGCAGTACTTC.